These T cell receptor beta chains were read from a single sample in a study of cytomegalovirus exposure and HLA in healthy donors. Measured with immunoSEQ multiplex PCR; TCRdb has only the in-frame clones, and not every one. The sample contains a few hundred thousand clones, roughly 80% of which appear only once. Source material: PBMCs. The receptors were sampled from a young man in good health and CMV-seronegative. CDR3s include the opening cysteine and the closing phenylalanine or tryptophan. A D gene is named only where the DNA matches it firmly. Expanded clones get a size class; other rows say once, few or many, or leave the size out.

DNA,CDR3,size,D,V,J
TGTGCCAGCAGCTTATCGGCGGTTTTGGAGACCCAGTACTTC,CASSLSAVLETQYF,few,NA,TRBV7-2,TRBJ2-5
TGCAGCGCTGGTCGCGGGACAGGGAACACTGAAGCTTTCTTT,CSAGRGTGNTEAFF,NA,TRBD1,TRBV29-1,TRBJ1-1
TGTGCCATCAGTCAGGGTTGGGAGAACACTGAAGCTTTCTTT,CAISQGWENTEAFF,NA,NA,TRBV10-3,TRBJ1-1
TGTGCCAGCAGTTTTAGGCAAATCGGGTTGAACACTGAAGCTTTCTTT,CASSFRQIGLNTEAFF,NA,NA,TRBV28,TRBJ1-1
TGTGCCAGCAGCGAGCCAACGGGACAGGGGGCCAGCGAGCAGTACTTC,CASSEPTGQGASEQYF,NA,TRBD1,TRBV11-3,TRBJ2-7
TGTGCCAGCAGTTTATTGGCTAGTAGAAGTTTGGGTGAGCAGTTCTTC,CASSLLASRSLGEQFF,NA,NA,TRBV28,TRBJ2-1
TGTGCCAGCAGCGGTAGGCGGAATGAGCAGTTCTTC,CASSGRRNEQFF,NA,NA,TRBV9,TRBJ2-1
TGTGCCAGCTCACCATCGGCGACAGGGGGAAGCTATGGCTACACCTTC,CASSPSATGGSYGYTF,NA,TRBD1,TRBV18,TRBJ1-2
TGTGCCAGCAGTTACAGAAGGCGATGGGGCACCTACGAGCAGTACTTC,CASSYRRRWGTYEQYF,few,NA,TRBV6-5,TRBJ2-7
TGTGCCAGCAGCTTAGTGCCGGGACAGGGAGCCTATGGCTACACCTTC,CASSLVPGQGAYGYTF,NA,TRBD1,TRBV7-2,TRBJ1-2
TGCGCCAGCAGCCAAGATACCCTCCGACTGACAGGGACTTCGGCTAACTATGGCTACACCTTC,CASSQDTLRLTGTSANYGYTF,NA,TRBD1,TRBV4-1,TRBJ1-2
TGTGCCAGCAGCGACAGGGGGAGCATGAATGAAAAACTGTTTTTT,CASSDRGSMNEKLFF,NA,TRBD1,TRBV6-6,TRBJ1-4
TGTGCCAGCAGTTTTCCCTCTATGACCGGGACAGGGGGCGTGAGGAGCTCCTACAATGAGCAGTTCTTC,CASSFPSMTGTGGVRSSYNEQFF,NA,TRBD1,TRBV28,TRBJ2-1
TGTGCCAGCAGTGCCTACACAGGGGAAATCTATGGCTACACCTTC,CASSAYTGEIYGYTF,NA,TRBD1,TRBV25-1,TRBJ1-2
TGTGCCAGCACTTTAAGAAGGTCGGCAGCGGGCACTGAAGCTTTCTTT,CASTLRRSAAGTEAFF,NA,NA,TRBV7-8,TRBJ1-1
TGTGCCAGTACGGCTATTAGCGTCGGGGGAAGTAAGAAGTTCTTC,CASTAISVGGSKKFF,NA,NA,TRBV19,TRBJ2-1
TGTGCCAGCAGCTCCAGGGCAGGCGAGCAGTACTTC,CASSSRAGEQYF,NA,NA,TRBV28,TRBJ2-7
TGTGCCAGCAGCGTCGATCCGAATCTAGCGGGGTTATCCAAAAACATTCAGTACTTC,CASSVDPNLAGLSKNIQYF,NA,TRBD2,TRBV9,TRBJ2-4
TGCGCCAGCAGCCAGGGGACAGGGCTTAATGAAAAACTGTTTTTT,CASSQGTGLNEKLFF,NA,TRBD1,TRBV4-3,TRBJ1-4
TGTGCCAGCAGCTCTAGTCCCGGGACAGGGGACGGGAACTATGGCTACACCTTC,CASSSSPGTGDGNYGYTF,NA,TRBD1,TRBV5-4,TRBJ1-2
TGTGCCAGCAGCCGCAGTCCTAGTACCGGGGAGCTGTTTTTT,CASSRSPSTGELFF,NA,NA,TRBV5-6,TRBJ2-2
TGTGCCAGCAGTACCTGGACAGGGGGCAATTCACCCCTCCACTTT,CASSTWTGGNSPLHF,NA,TRBD1,TRBV6-5,TRBJ1-6
TGTGCCAGCAGCTTATACGCGGGCGGGGAGCTGTTTTTT,CASSLYAGGELFF,few,NA,TRBV7-3,TRBJ2-2
TGTGCCAGCAGTTTTATAGGGGAATCGAACAATGAGCAGTTCTTC,CASSFIGESNNEQFF,few,NA,TRBV6-5,TRBJ2-1
TGTGCCAGCTCACCGGGACAGGGGGCGCGGGAGCAGTACTTC,CASSPGQGAREQYF,NA,TRBD1,TRBV18,TRBJ2-7
TGCGCCAGCAGCTCCTACAGGGGGCTTGAGCAGTTCTTC,CASSSYRGLEQFF,NA,TRBD1,TRBV5-1,TRBJ2-1
TGTGCCAGCAGCCTGGAGGACGGCTATGGCTACACCTTC,CASSLEDGYGYTF,NA,NA,TRBV7-3,TRBJ1-2
TGTGCCAGCAGCCCTAGACCGGGGACTAATGAAAAACTGTTTTTT,CASSPRPGTNEKLFF,NA,NA,TRBV7-9,TRBJ1-4
TGTGCCAGCAGTGAAGGCGGGCTAGGCCCAGACGAGCAGTACTTC,CASSEGGLGPDEQYF,NA,NA,TRBV2,TRBJ2-7
TGTGCCAGCAGTATCCGCAATGAGCAGTTCTTC,CASSIRNEQFF,NA,NA,TRBV28,TRBJ2-1
TGTGCCAGCTTATCGGGGGGGCCTTACAATGAGCAGTTCTTC,CASLSGGPYNEQFF,NA,TRBD2,TRBV6-6,TRBJ2-1
TGTGCCAGCAGCCTCCTTTCAAAAGTCGGGGATGAGCAGTTCTTC,CASSLLSKVGDEQFF,NA,NA,TRBV6-9,TRBJ2-1
TGCGCCAGCAGACCGGGACAGAGCACAGATACGCAGTATTTT,CASRPGQSTDTQYF,NA,TRBD1,TRBV5-1,TRBJ2-3
TGTGCCAGCAGTGTCCCGGGACACTTCTACCTTCAGCCCCAGCATTTT,CASSVPGHFYLQPQHF,NA,NA,TRBV28,TRBJ1-5
TGTGCCAGCAGCTGGGGGGACAGCTCCGAGCAGTACTTC,CASSWGDSSEQYF,NA,NA,TRBV5-6,TRBJ2-7
TGTGCCAGCAGCATGAGATTCTCTCCGAACACCGGGGAGCTGTTTTTT,CASSMRFSPNTGELFF,NA,NA,TRBV7-3,TRBJ2-2
TGTGCCAGCAGCTTGGGCGCGAATGAAAAACTGTTTTTT,CASSLGANEKLFF,NA,NA,TRBV5-4,TRBJ1-4
TGTGCCAGCAGCTCAAAGGGGTTAAACTACGAGCAGTACTTC,CASSSKGLNYEQYF,NA,NA,TRBV7-9,TRBJ2-7
TGTGCCAGCAGTGAACTGTCAGGGTGGGGTGAAGCTTTCTTT,CASSELSGWGEAFF,NA,NA,TRBV6-1,TRBJ1-1
TGCGCCAGTGGACTAGGAGATACGCAGTATTTT,CASGLGDTQYF,NA,TRBD2,TRBV10-1,TRBJ2-3
TGTGCCAGCTCACCGCGCAACACTGAAGCTTTCTTT,CASSPRNTEAFF,few,NA,TRBV18,TRBJ1-1
TGTGCCACCAGCAGAGATGCGGGGCGCACAGATACGCAGTATTTT,CATSRDAGRTDTQYF,NA,NA,TRBV15,TRBJ2-3
TGTGCCAGGGGGGGTCGCTGGGGACAGGTGAACTACGAGCAGTACTTC,CARGGRWGQVNYEQYF,NA,TRBD1,TRBV2,TRBJ2-7
TGTGCCAGCAGCTTAAGGCGCTTAGCGGGGGGGCACACAGATACGCAGTATTTT,CASSLRRLAGGHTDTQYF,NA,TRBD2,TRBV7-9,TRBJ2-3
TGTGCCAGCAGTTTTCATTGGGCCGGACAGCTATATGGCTACACCTTC,CASSFHWAGQLYGYTF,NA,NA,TRBV28,TRBJ1-2
TGTGCCAGCAGTCAACCAATCGGACAGGGTTATGAAGCTTTCTTT,CASSQPIGQGYEAFF,NA,TRBD1,TRBV6-5,TRBJ1-1
TGTGCCAGCAGTTACTCAAGGGGGAACACTGAAGCTTTCTTT,CASSYSRGNTEAFF,NA,NA,TRBV6-6,TRBJ1-1